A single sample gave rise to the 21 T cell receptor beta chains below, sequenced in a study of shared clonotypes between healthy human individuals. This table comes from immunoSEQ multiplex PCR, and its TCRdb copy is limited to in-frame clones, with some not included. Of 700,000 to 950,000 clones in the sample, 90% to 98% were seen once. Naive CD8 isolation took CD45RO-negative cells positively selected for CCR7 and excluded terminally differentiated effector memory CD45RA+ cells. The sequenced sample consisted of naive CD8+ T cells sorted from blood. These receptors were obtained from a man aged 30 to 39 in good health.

CDR3 DNA: TGTGCCAGCAGCTTGGGGAGGACAGGGACCTACGAGCAGTACTTC. Its protein product is CASSLGRTGTYEQYF. This chain joins TRBV5-6 and TRBJ2-7; 8 bases map to TRBD1. With V trimmed by 0 bases and J by 2 bases, 4 bases remained unmatched. The CDR3 runs to 15 residues. Germline V CDR1 and CDR2: SGHDT, YYEEEE.

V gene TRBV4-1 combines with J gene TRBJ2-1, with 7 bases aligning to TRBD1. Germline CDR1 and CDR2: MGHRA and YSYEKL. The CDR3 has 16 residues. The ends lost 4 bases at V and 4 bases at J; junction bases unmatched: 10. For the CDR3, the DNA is TGCGCCAGCAGCCGACCGCCGGGACAGAGATACAATGAGCAGTTCTTC. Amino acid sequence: CASSRPPGQRYNEQFF.

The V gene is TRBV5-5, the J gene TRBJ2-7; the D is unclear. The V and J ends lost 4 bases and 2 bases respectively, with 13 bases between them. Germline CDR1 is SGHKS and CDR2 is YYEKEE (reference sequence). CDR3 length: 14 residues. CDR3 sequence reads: CASSLLQRPYEQYF. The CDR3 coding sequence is TGTGCCAGCAGCCTTCTCCAGAGGCCCTACGAGCAGTACTTC.

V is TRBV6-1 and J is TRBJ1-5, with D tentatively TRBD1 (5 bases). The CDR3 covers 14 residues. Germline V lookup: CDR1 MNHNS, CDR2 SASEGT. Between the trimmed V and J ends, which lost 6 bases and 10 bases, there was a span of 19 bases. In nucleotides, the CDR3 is TGTGCCAGCAGGCCCCGGGGCGCAGGACGTCCCCAGCATTTT. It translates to CASRPRGAGRPQHF.

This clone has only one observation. The CDR3 protein is CASSLRGVPNEQFF. CDR3 in DNA: TGCGCCAGCAGCCTGCGGGGTGTACCCAATGAGCAGTTCTTC. The rearrangement uses TRBV4-1 and TRBJ2-1; perhaps TRBD2 as D (6 bases). Germline assignment: CDR1 MGHRA and CDR2 YSYEKL. Trimming left V 4 bases short and J 6 bases short, with 13 bases between. CDR3 size: 14 residues.

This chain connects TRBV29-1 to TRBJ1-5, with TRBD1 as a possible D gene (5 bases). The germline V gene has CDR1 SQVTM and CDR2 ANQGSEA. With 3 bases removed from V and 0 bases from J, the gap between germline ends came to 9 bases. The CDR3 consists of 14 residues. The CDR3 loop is CSVEGTDSNQPQHF. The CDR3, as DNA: TGCAGCGTTGAGGGGACGGATAGCAATCAGCCCCAGCATTTT.

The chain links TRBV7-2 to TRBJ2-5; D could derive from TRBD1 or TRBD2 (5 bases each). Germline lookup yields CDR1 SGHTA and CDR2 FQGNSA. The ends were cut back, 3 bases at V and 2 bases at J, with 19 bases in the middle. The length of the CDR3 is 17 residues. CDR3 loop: CASSFLHGRAGQETQYF. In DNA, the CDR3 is TGTGCCAGCAGCTTCCTGCACGGGCGGGCAGGGCAAGAGACCCAGTACTTC. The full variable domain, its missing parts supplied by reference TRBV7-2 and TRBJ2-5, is GAGVSQSPSNKVTEKGKDVELRCDPISGHTALYWYRQSLGQGLEFLIYFQGNSAPDKSGLPSDRFSAERTGGSVSTLTIQRTQQEDSAVYLCASSFLHGRAGQETQYFGPGTRLLVL.

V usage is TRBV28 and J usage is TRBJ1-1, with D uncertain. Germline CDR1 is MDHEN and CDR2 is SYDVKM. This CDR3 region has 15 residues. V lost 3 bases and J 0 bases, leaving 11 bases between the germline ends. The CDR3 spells CASSLYPSMNTEAFF. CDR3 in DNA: TGTGCCAGCAGTTTGTATCCATCGATGAACACTGAAGCTTTCTTT.

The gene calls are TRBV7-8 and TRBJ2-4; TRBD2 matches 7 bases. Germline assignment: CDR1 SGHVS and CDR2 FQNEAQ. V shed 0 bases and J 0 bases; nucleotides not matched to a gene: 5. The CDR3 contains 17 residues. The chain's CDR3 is CASSLAGGALAKNIQYF. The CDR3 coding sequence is TGTGCCAGCAGCTTAGCGGGAGGGGCACTAGCCAAAAACATTCAGTACTTC.

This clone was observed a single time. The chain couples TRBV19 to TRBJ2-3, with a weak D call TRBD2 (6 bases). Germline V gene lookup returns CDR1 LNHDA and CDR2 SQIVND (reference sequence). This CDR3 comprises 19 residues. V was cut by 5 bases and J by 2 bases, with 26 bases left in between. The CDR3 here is CASSFKIVAVGAVTDTQYF. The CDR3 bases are TGTGCCAGTAGTTTCAAAATCGTAGCGGTCGGGGCGGTCACAGATACGCAGTATTTT.

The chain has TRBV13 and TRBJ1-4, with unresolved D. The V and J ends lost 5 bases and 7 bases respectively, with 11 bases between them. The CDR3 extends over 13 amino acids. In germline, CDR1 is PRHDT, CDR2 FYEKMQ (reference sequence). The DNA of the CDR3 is TGTGCCAGCAGCCTGTCTGCGGGTGAAAAACTGTTTTTT. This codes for CASSLSAGEKLFF.

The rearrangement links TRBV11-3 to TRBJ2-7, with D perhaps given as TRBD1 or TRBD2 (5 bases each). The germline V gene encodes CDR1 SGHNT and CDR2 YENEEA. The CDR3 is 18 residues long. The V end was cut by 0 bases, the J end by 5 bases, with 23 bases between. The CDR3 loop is CASSLDCYGTYKNHEQYF. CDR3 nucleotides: TGTGCCAGCAGCTTAGATTGCTATGGGACCTATAAAAACCACGAGCAGTACTTC.

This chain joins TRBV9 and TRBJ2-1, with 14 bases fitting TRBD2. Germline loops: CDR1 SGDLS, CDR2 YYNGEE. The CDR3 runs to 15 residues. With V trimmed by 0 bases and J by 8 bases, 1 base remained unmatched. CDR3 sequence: CASSVATSGRDEQFF. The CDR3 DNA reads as TGTGCCAGCAGCGTAGCGACTAGCGGGAGGGATGAGCAGTTCTTC.

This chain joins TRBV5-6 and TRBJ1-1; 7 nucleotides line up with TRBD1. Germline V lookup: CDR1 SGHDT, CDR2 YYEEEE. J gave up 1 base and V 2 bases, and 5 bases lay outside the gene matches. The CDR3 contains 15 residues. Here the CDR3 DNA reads TGTGCCAGCAGCTTTGGATACAGGGGGAACACTGAAGCTTTCTTT. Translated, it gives CASSFGYRGNTEAFF. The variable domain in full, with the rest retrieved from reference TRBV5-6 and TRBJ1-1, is DAGVTQSPTHLIKTRGQQVTLRCSPKSGHDTVSWYQQALGQGPQFIFQYYEEEERQRGNFPDRFSGHQFPNYSSELNVNALLLGDSALYLCASSFGYRGNTEAFFGQGTRLTVV.

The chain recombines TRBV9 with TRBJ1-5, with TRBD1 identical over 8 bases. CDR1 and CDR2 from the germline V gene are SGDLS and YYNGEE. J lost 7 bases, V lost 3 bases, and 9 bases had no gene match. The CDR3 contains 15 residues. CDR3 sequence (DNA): TGTGCCAGCAGCGAGACAGGGGCCCTTTACCAGCCCCAGCATTTT. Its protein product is CASSETGALYQPQHF.

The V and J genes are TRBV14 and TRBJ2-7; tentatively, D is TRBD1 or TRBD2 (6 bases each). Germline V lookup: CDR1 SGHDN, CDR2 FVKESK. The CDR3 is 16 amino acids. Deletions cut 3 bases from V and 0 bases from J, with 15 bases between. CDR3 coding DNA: TGTGCCAGCAGCCAGGAGGGGACATTCATCTCCTACGAGCAGTACTTC. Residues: CASSQEGTFISYEQYF.

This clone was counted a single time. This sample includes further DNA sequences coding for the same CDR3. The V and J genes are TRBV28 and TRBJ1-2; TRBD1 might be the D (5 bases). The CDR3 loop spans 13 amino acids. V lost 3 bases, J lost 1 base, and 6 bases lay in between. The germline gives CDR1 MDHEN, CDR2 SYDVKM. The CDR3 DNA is TGTGCCAGCAGTTTCGACAGTAACTATGGCTACACCTTC. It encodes CASSFDSNYGYTF.

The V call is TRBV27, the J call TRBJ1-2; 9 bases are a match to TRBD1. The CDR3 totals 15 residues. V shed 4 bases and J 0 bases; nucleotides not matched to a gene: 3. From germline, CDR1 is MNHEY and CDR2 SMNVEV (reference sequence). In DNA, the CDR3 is TGTGCCAGCAGTTCAACAGGGGGCGCTAACTATGGCTACACCTTC. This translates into CASSSTGGANYGYTF.

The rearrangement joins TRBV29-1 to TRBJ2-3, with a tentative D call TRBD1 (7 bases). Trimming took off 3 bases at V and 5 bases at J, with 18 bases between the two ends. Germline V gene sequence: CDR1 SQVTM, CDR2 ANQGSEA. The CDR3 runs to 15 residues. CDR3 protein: CSVDNRAQGGDTQYF. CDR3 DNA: TGCAGCGTTGATAACAGGGCGCAGGGGGGAGATACGCAGTATTTT.

As DNA, the CDR3 is TGTGCCAGCAGCTCGTATTACACCGGGGAGCTGTTTTTT. As protein: CASSSYYTGELFF. The rearrangement joins TRBV7-9 to TRBJ2-2; D not resolved. This CDR3 is built from 13 residues. The V gene lost 4 bases and the J gene lost 3 bases, with 6 bases spanning the gap. The V gene's germline CDR1 is SEHNR and CDR2 FQNEAQ (reference sequence).

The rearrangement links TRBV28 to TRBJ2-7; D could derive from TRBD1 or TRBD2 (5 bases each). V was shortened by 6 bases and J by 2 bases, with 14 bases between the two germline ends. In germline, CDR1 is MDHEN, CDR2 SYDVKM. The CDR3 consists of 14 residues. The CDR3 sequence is CASRGDLGTYEQYF. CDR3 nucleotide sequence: TGTGCCAGCAGGGGGGATCTGGGTACCTACGAGCAGTACTTC.